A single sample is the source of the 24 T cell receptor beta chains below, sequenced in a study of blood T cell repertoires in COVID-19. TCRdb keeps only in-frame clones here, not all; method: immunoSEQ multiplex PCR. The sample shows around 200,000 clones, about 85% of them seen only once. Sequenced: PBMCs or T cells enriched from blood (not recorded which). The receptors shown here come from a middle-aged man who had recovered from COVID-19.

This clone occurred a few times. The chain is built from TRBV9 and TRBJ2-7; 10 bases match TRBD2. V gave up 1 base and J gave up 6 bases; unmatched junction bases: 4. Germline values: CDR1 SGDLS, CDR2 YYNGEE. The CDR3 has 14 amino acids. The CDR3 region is CASSVTSGDSEQYF. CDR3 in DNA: TGTGCCAGCAGCGTAACTAGCGGGGACTCCGAGCAGTACTTC.

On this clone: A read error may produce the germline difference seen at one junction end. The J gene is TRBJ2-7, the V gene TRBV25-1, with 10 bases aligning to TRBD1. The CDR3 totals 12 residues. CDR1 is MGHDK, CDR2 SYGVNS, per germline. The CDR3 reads CASSESGTGVNF. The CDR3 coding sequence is TGTGCCAGCAGTGAATCCGGGACAGGGGTAAACTTC.

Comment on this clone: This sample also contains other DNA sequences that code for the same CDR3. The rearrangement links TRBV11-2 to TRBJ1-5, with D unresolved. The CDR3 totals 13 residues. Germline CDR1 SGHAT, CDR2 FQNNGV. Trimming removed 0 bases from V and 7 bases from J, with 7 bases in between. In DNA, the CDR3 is TGTGCCAGCAGCTTAGATAGGAGGCAGCCCCAGCATTTT. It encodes CASSLDRRQPQHF.

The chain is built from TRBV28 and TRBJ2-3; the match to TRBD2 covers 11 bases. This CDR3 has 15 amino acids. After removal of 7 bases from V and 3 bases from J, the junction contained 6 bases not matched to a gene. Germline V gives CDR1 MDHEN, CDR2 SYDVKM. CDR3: CASIPLAGGTDTQYF. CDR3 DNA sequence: TGTGCCAGCATCCCCCTAGCGGGAGGTACAGATACGCAGTATTTT.

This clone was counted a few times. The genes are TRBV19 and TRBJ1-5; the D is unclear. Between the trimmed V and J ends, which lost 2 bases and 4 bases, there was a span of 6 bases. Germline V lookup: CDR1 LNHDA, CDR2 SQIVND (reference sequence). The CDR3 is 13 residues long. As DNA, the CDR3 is TGTGCCAGTAGTATAACACTAAATCAGCCCCAGCATTTT. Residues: CASSITLNQPQHF.

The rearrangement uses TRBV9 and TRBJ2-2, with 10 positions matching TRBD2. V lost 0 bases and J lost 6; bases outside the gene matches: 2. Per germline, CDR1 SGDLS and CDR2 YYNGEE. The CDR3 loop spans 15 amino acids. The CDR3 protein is CASSVEGLAPGELFF. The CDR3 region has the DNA TGTGCCAGCAGCGTAGAGGGACTAGCGCCCGGGGAGCTGTTTTTT.

In DNA, the CDR3 is TGTGCCAGTAGTATACTAGAGGGCAATGAGCAGTTCTTC. It yields the protein CASSILEGNEQFF. The V call is TRBV19, the J call TRBJ2-1; a weak D match, TRBD2 (5 bases). CDR1 and CDR2 (germline): LNHDA, SQIVND (reference sequence). The V and J ends lost 2 bases and 6 bases respectively, with 8 bases between them. The CDR3 extends over 13 amino acids.

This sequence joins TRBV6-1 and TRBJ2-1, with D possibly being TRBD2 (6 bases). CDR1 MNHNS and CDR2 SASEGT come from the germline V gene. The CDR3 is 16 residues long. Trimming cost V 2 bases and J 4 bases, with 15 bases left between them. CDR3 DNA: TGTGCCAGCAGTGAATTGGGGGGAGGAGGGTACAATGAGCAGTTCTTC. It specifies CASSELGGGGYNEQFF.

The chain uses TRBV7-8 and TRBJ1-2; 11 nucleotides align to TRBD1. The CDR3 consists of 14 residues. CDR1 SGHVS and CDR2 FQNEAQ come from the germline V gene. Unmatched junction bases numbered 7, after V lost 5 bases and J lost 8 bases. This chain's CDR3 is CASSLGQGARGYTF. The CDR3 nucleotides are TGTGCCAGCAGCCTAGGACAGGGGGCGAGAGGCTACACCTTC. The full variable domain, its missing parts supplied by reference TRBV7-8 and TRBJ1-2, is GAGVSQSPRYKVAKRGQDVALRCDPISGHVSLFWYQQALGQGPEFLTYFQNEAQLDKSGLPSDRFFAERPEGSVSTLKIQRTQQEDSAVYLCASSLGQGARGYTFGSGTRLTVV.

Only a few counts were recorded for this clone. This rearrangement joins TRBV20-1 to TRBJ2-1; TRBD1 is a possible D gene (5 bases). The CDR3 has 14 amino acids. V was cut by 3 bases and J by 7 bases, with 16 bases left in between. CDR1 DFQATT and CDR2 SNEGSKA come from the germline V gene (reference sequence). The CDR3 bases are TGCAGTGCTAGTGGGGCCCCTCCTCGGAATGAGCAGTTCTTC. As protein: CSASGAPPRNEQFF.

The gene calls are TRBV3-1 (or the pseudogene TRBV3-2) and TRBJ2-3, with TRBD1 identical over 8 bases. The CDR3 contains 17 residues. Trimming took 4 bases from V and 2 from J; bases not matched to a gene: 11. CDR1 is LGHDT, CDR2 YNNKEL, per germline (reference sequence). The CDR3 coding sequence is TGTGCCAGCAGCCCCCGACCGACAGGGGCCTTCACAGATACGCAGTATTTT. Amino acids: CASSPRPTGAFTDTQYF.

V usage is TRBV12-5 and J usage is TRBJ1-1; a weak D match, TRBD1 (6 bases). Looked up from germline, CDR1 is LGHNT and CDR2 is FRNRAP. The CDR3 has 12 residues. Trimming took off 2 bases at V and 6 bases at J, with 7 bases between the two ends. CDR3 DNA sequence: TGTGCTAGTGGTTTGTCAGGGGCTGAAGCTTTCTTT. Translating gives CASGLSGAEAFF.

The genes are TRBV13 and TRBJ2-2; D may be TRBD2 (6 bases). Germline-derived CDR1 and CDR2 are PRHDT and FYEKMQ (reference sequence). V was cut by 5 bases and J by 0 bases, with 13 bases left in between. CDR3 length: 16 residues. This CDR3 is CASSPQRVANTGELFF. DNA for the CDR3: TGTGCCAGCAGCCCCCAGCGGGTCGCGAACACCGGGGAGCTGTTTTTT.

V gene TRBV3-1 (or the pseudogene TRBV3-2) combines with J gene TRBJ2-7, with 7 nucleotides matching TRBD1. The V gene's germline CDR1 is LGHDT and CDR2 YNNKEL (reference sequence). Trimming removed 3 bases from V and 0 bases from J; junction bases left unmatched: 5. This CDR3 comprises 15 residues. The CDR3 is CASSQVGTASYEQYF. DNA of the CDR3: TGTGCCAGCAGCCAGGTTGGGACAGCCTCCTACGAGCAGTACTTC.

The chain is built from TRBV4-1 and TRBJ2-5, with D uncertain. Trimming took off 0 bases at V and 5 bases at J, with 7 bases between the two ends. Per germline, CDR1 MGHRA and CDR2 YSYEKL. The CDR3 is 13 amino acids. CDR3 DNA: TGCGCCAGCAGCCAAGATGAACGGGAGACCCAGTACTTC. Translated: CASSQDERETQYF.

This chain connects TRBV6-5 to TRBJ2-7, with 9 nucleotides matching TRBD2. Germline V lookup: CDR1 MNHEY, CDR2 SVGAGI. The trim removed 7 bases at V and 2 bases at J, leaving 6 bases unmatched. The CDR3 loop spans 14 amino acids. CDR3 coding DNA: TGTGCCAGCAATGTCAGACTAGCGGCCTACGAGCAGTACTTC. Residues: CASNVRLAAYEQYF.

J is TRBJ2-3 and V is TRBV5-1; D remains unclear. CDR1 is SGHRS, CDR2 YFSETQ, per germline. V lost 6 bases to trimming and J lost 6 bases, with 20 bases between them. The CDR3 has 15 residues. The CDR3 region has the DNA TGCGCCAGCACCATAGGAATAATTGGGCCCGATACGCAGTATTTT. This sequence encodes CASTIGIIGPDTQYF.

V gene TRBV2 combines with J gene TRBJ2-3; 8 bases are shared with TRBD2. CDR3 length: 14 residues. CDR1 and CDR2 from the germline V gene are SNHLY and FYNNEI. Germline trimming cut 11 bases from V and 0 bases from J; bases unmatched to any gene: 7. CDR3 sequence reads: CAAPGGVSTDTQYF. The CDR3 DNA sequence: TGTGCCGCCCCGGGGGGGGTTAGCACAGATACGCAGTATTTT.

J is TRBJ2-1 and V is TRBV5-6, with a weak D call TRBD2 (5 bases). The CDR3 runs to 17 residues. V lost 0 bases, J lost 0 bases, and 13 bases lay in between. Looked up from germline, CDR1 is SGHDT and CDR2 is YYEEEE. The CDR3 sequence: CASSLGSWEPSYNEQFF. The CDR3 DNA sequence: TGTGCCAGCAGCTTGGGCTCGTGGGAGCCCTCCTACAATGAGCAGTTCTTC.

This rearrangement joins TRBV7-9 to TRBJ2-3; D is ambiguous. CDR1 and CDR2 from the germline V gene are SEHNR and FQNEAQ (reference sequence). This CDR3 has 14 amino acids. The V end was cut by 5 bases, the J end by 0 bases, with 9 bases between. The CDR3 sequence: CASSQESSTDTQYF. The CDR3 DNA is TGTGCCAGCAGCCAAGAGAGTAGCACAGATACGCAGTATTTT.

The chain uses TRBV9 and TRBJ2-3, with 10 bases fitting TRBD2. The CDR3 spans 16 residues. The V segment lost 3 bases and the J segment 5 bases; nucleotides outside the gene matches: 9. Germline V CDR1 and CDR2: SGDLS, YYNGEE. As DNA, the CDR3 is TGTGCCAGCAGCGACACCAGCGGGAGGGCCGGAGATACGCAGTATTTT. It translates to CASSDTSGRAGDTQYF. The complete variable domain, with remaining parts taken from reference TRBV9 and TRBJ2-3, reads DSGVTQTPKHLITATGQRVTLRCSPRSGDLSVYWYQQSLDQGLQFLIQYYNGEERAKGNILERFSAQQFPDLHSELNLSSLELGDSALYFCASSDTSGRAGDTQYFGPGTRLTVL.

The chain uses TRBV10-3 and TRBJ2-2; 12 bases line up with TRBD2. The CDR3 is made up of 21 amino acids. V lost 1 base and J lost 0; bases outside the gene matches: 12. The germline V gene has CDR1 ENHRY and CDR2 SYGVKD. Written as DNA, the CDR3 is TGTGCCATCAGTGAGTTTAGCGGACTAGCGGGACTTCCAGCGAACACCGGGGAGCTGTTTTTT. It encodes CAISEFSGLAGLPANTGELFF.

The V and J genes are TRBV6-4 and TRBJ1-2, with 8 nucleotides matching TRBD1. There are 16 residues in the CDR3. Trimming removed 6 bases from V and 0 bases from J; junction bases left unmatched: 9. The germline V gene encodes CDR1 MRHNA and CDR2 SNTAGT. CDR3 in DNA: TGTGCCAGCAGCGCCGGGACAGGCTCCTCTAACTATGGCTACACCTTC. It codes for CASSAGTGSSNYGYTF.

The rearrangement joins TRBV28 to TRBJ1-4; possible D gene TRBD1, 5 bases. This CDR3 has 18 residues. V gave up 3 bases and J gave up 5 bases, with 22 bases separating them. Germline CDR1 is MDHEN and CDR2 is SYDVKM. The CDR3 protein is CASSFSGLAGHQNEKLFF. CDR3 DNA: TGTGCCAGCAGTTTTTCAGGGTTAGCCGGACATCAAAATGAAAAACTGTTTTTT.